The 5 T cell receptor beta chains given below trace back to one sample, sequenced in a study of CD8+ T cells in alopecia areata. Once RNA had been extracted, it was reverse transcribed into cDNA to act as the sequencing template. Clones were sequenced by immunoSEQ multiplex PCR, and TCRdb holds only the in-frame ones, with some missing. The data show some 170,000 clones, 53% seen once. Treatment reported: oral pan-JAK inhibitor, 5-10 mg twice daily. The source was CD8+ T cells sorted from blood, collected at week 24, from a patient treated with tofacitinib. These receptors were taken from a human donor with alopecia areata.

The gene calls are TRBV27 and TRBJ2-3, with 7 positions matching TRBD2. J lost 0 bases, V lost 8 bases, and 5 bases had no gene match. CDR3 length equals 14 residues. Germline CDR1 MNHEY, CDR2 SMNVEV (reference sequence). The DNA of the CDR3 is TGTGCCAGCTGGAGCGGGGATAGCACAGATACGCAGTATTTT. This translates into CASWSGDSTDTQYF.

This chain connects TRBV29-1 to TRBJ2-3, with 7 bases lining up with TRBD1. Germline V lookup: CDR1 SQVTM, CDR2 ANQGSEA. The trim removed 6 bases at V and 0 bases at J, leaving 6 bases unmatched. The CDR3 loop spans 14 amino acids. This chain's CDR3 is CSVSTGSSTDTQYF. DNA for the CDR3: TGCAGCGTATCGACAGGGTCAAGCACAGATACGCAGTATTTT.

The chain combines TRBV25-1 with TRBJ2-3; no clear D gene. The V end was cut by 4 bases, the J end by 1 base, with 9 bases between. The CDR3 runs 14 residues. Germline V gene data show CDR1 as MGHDK and CDR2 as SYGVNS. CDR3 in DNA: TGTGCCAGCAGTGGAGGATCGGGCACAGATACGCAGTATTTT. Protein: CASSGGSGTDTQYF.

The rearrangement uses TRBV19 and TRBJ2-5; 7 bases agree with TRBD2. The J segment lost 1 base and the V segment lost 3 bases, leaving 5 bases of the junction unmatched. This CDR3 region has 15 residues. CDR1 LNHDA and CDR2 SQIVND come from the germline V gene (reference sequence). CDR3 region: CASSIDGGSQETQYF. In nucleotides, the CDR3 is TGTGCCAGTAGTATTGACGGGGGGAGCCAAGAGACCCAGTACTTC.

This clone was counted only a few times. V gene TRBV6-4 combines with J gene TRBJ2-3, with D possibly TRBD1 on 6 matching bases. The length of the CDR3 is 15 residues. The germline V gene has CDR1 MRHNA and CDR2 SNTAGT. V was trimmed by 6 bases and J by 4 bases, leaving 17 bases between them. This CDR3 reads CASRRRDTQADTQYF. The CDR3, as DNA: TGTGCCAGCAGGCGTAGGGACACCCAAGCAGATACGCAGTATTTT.